This T cell receptor (beta chain) was sequenced during a study of metastatic and nonmetastatic thyroid tumors. Trimming took off 5 bases at V and 3 bases at J, with 11 bases between the two ends. The germline V gene has CDR1 PRHDT and CDR2 FYEKMQ (reference sequence). This CDR3 has 15 amino acids. Using MiXCR, TCRdb re-called clones from the PCR reads. The sample has roughly 75,000 clones, roughly an eighth seen once; the top ten hold over 7%. This clone was observed at least ten times. Thyroid surgery was preceded by no treatment in any patient. The sample was tumor tissue. The receptor's source is a female donor with papillary thyroid cancer or a benign thyroid nodule (not recorded which). Some clones in this sample may be carry-over from other donors' samples. The chain links TRBV13 to TRBJ2-6, with D uncertain. The CDR3 region has the DNA TGTGCCAGCAGCCCAGGCCGGAGTGGGGCCAACGTCCTGACTTTC. Amino acid sequence: CASSPGRSGANVLTF.